The 28 T cell receptor beta chains presented below share a single source sample, sequenced in a study of T cells in localized non-small cell lung cancer. Profiled with immunoSEQ multiplex PCR; TCRdb holds only in-frame clones, not every one. The sample has tens of thousands of clones; about four fifths are singletons. Sample: peripheral blood, taken before any cancer treatment. These TCRs come from a female donor over 55 with stage I lung adenocarcinoma.

Remarks on this clone: The junction differs from germline at one of its ends, possibly a read error. V is TRBV7-7 and J is TRBJ2-2; 10 nucleotides agree with TRBD1. Germline values: CDR1 SSHAT, CDR2 FNYEAQ (reference sequence). This CDR3 spans 15 amino acids. In DNA, the CDR3 is TGTGCTAGCAGCTTGGACAGGGGGGGCTCCGGGGAGCTGTTTTTT. As protein: CASSLDRGGSGELFF. Supplemented by reference TRBV7-7 and TRBJ2-2, the full variable domain reads GAGVSQSPRYKVTKRGQDVTLRCDPISSHATLYWYQQALGQGPEFLTYFNYEAQPDKSGLPSDRFSAERPEGSISTLTIQRTEQRDSAMYRCASSLDRGGSGELFFGEGSRLTVL.

The chain has TRBV6-5 and TRBJ1-5; a weak D match, TRBD1 (6 bases). V shed 6 bases and J shed 7 bases, with 19 bases lying between them. Per the germline V gene, CDR1 is MNHEY and CDR2 is SVGAGI. The CDR3 runs 15 residues. CDR3 in amino acids: CASRISQGKGQPQHF. In DNA, the CDR3 is TGTGCCAGCAGGATAAGCCAGGGGAAGGGCCAGCCCCAGCATTTT.

The chain links TRBV6-1 to TRBJ2-7; TRBD2 is a possible D gene (6 bases). CDR1 and CDR2 from the germline V gene are MNHNS and SASEGT. The ends were cut back, 6 bases at V and 0 bases at J, with 9 bases in the middle. There are 13 residues in the CDR3. CDR3 residues: CASRDYSSYEQYF. The DNA of the CDR3 is TGTGCCAGCAGGGACTACAGCTCCTACGAGCAGTACTTC.

This chain connects TRBV5-1 to TRBJ2-1; D is uncertain. CDR1 and CDR2 (germline): SGHRS, YFSETQ. The V end was cut by 1 base, the J end by 5 bases, with 16 bases between. The CDR3 has 16 residues. CDR3: CASSLSRTQGNNEQFF. DNA for the CDR3: TGCGCCAGCAGCTTGTCTAGGACCCAAGGGAACAATGAGCAGTTCTTC.

This clone has just a few counts. This chain links TRBV5-4 with TRBJ1-3, with 8 bases matching TRBD1. The V and J ends lost 3 bases and 4 bases, in that order; junction bases with no gene match: 0. The CDR3 has 13 residues. CDR1 is SGHNT, CDR2 YYREEE, per germline (reference sequence). CDR3 region: CASSWDRGNTIYF. The CDR3 nucleotides are TGTGCCAGCAGCTGGGACAGGGGAAACACCATATATTTT.

V usage is TRBV18 and J usage is TRBJ2-1; 7 nucleotides agree with TRBD1. Per germline, CDR1 KGHSH and CDR2 LQKENI. The CDR3 contains 14 residues. Germline trimming cut 1 base from V and 7 bases from J; bases unmatched to any gene: 4. CDR3 residues: CASSPQKGANEQFF. The CDR3 nucleotides read TGTGCCAGCTCACCACAGAAGGGGGCGAATGAGCAGTTCTTC. The full variable domain, in which reference TRBV18 and TRBJ2-1 provide the parts outside the CDR3, is NAGVMQNPRHLVRRRGQEARLRCSPMKGHSHVYWYRQLPEEGLKFMVYLQKENIIDESGMPKERFSAEFPKEGPSILRIQQVVRGDSAAYFCASSPQKGANEQFFGPGTRLTVL.

The chain recombines TRBV28 with TRBJ1-1, with TRBD1 matching 7 bases. The V segment lost 11 bases and the J segment 4 bases; nucleotides outside the gene matches: 22. The germline gives CDR1 MDHEN, CDR2 SYDVKM. The length of the CDR3 is 17 residues. CDR3 sequence: CAGLPGGAGESGTEAFF. CDR3 sequence (DNA): TGTGCCGGACTACCAGGGGGAGCAGGGGAGTCGGGCACTGAAGCTTTCTTT.

The V call is TRBV6-5, the J call TRBJ1-4, with 9 bases lining up with TRBD1. This CDR3 is built from 16 residues. Germline CDR1 and CDR2: MNHEY and SVGAGI. The V segment lost 2 bases and the J segment 2 bases; nucleotides outside the gene matches: 3. CDR3 sequence: CASSYGTGYTNEKLFF. CDR3 nucleotide sequence: TGTGCCAGCAGTTACGGGACAGGGTACACTAATGAAAAACTGTTTTTT.

This clone came up a few times. The chain is built from TRBV11-2 and TRBJ1-2; TRBD1 agrees at 9 bases. Germline CDR1 reads SGHAT; CDR2 reads FQNNGV. The CDR3 is made up of 14 amino acids. The trim removed 3 bases at V and 12 bases at J, leaving 11 bases unmatched. Here the CDR3 reads CASSFPGTGIKNTF. The CDR3 DNA sequence: TGTGCCAGCAGCTTCCCCGGGACAGGGATTAAGAACACCTTC.

This chain connects TRBV18 to TRBJ1-4, with D unresolved. CDR1 is KGHSH, CDR2 LQKENI, per germline. The V and J ends lost 3 bases and 7 bases respectively, with 15 bases between them. There are 15 residues in the CDR3. In DNA, the CDR3 is TGTGCCAGCTCACCCTTGACCCTAGGAGGTGAAAAACTGTTTTTT. Its protein is CASSPLTLGGEKLFF.

The chain uses TRBV29-1 and TRBJ2-1; D possibly corresponds to TRBD2 (5 bases). V was shortened by 4 bases and J by 6 bases, with 16 bases between the two germline ends. The CDR3 length is 14 residues. Germline CDR1 and CDR2: SQVTM and ANQGSEA. The CDR3 protein is CSVVEGANFNEQFF. CDR3 coding DNA: TGCAGCGTTGTTGAGGGAGCTAATTTCAATGAGCAGTTCTTC.

The gene calls are TRBV5-4 and TRBJ2-3; the D is unclear. Germline loops: CDR1 SGHNT, CDR2 YYREEE (reference sequence). V was trimmed by 0 bases and J by 5 bases, leaving 4 bases between them. This CDR3 has 12 residues. The chain's CDR3 is CASSLARDTQYF. CDR3 bases: TGTGCCAGCAGCTTGGCCCGAGATACGCAGTATTTT. Using reference TRBV5-4 and TRBJ2-3 for the parts outside the CDR3, the full variable domain is ETGVTQSPTHLIKTRGQQVTLRCSSQSGHNTVSWYQQALGQGPQFIFQYYREEENGRGNFPPRFSGLQFPNYSSELNVNALELDDSALYLCASSLARDTQYFGPGTRLTVL.

The chain couples TRBV7-9 to TRBJ1-4; D remains ambiguous. This CDR3 comprises 15 residues. Germline assignment: CDR1 SEHNR and CDR2 FQNEAQ (reference sequence). V lost 4 bases and J lost 3, with 12 bases in between. The CDR3 reads CASSSRTGPNEKLFF. The DNA of the CDR3 is TGTGCCAGCAGCTCGAGGACCGGGCCTAATGAAAAACTGTTTTTT.

The chain combines TRBV5-1 with TRBJ1-1, with no clear D. V was cut by 3 bases and J by 5 bases, with 11 bases left in between. The length of the CDR3 is 13 residues. Germline assignment: CDR1 SGHRS and CDR2 YFSETQ. The DNA for the CDR3 is TGCGCCAGCAGCTATGGTCTTGGGACTGAAGCTTTCTTT. Translated: CASSYGLGTEAFF.

The chain employs TRBV7-3 and TRBJ2-1; D is unclear. Germline CDR1 is SGHTA and CDR2 is FQGTGA. Trimming took 3 bases from V and 8 from J, leaving 5 bases between them. This CDR3 comprises 11 residues. For the CDR3, the DNA is TGTGCCAGCAGCTTGGGCGATGAGCAGTTCTTC. Protein: CASSLGDEQFF.

The chain carries TRBV13 and TRBJ1-2, with 7 bases matching TRBD1. CDR1 is PRHDT and CDR2 is FYEKMQ in the germline V gene (reference sequence). CDR3 length: 18 residues. V was clipped by 0 bases and J by 3 bases; unmatched bases: 13. CDR3 bases: TGTGCCAGCAGCTTAGGCCTAGCAGGGGGTTCAGGTGACTATGGCTACACCTTC. This codes for CASSLGLAGGSGDYGYTF.

CDR3 coding DNA: TGTGCCAGCAGCTGGGCGACAGGTCTTAACACCGGGGAGCTGTTTTTT. Translation gives CASSWATGLNTGELFF. The rearrangement links TRBV5-6 to TRBJ2-2, with a tentative D call TRBD1 (6 bases). Looked up from germline, CDR1 is SGHDT and CDR2 is YYEEEE. Trimming left V 3 bases short and J 2 bases short, with 14 bases between. This CDR3 is 16 amino acids long.

This clone was seen more than once but under ten times. V gene TRBV7-9 combines with J gene TRBJ2-1, with D perhaps TRBD2 (5 bases). The CDR3 is 14 residues long. Deletions cut 1 base from V and 3 bases from J, with 7 bases between. Germline values: CDR1 SEHNR, CDR2 FQNEAQ (reference sequence). The CDR3 coding sequence is TGTGCCAGCAGCTTAGGAAGCGGCTACAATGAGCAGTTCTTC. It specifies CASSLGSGYNEQFF.

The gene calls are TRBV5-1 and TRBJ2-5, with D uncertain. This CDR3 spans 13 amino acids. The germline V gene has CDR1 SGHRS and CDR2 YFSETQ. Trimming pared 0 bases from V and 3 bases from J, leaving 6 bases between. The DNA of the CDR3 is TGCGCCAGCAGCTTGGTTACAGAAGAGACCCAGTACTTC. Protein: CASSLVTEETQYF.

The chain couples TRBV13 to TRBJ1-3; no reliable D call. Trimming shortened V by 3 bases and J by 1 base, and 16 bases separated the two germline ends. This CDR3 has 17 amino acids. Germline CDR1 and CDR2: PRHDT and FYEKMQ (reference sequence). CDR3 DNA: TGTGCCAGCAGCTTTGCTGGTAGGGCAGGTTCTGGAAACACCATATATTTT. Translation: CASSFAGRAGSGNTIYF.

This clone was detected ten times or more. This chain links TRBV7-9 with TRBJ1-2; 8 bases are a match to TRBD1. CDR1 SEHNR and CDR2 FQNEAQ come from the germline V gene (reference sequence). Trimming cost V 5 bases and J 3 bases; bases outside gene matches: 17. The CDR3 contains 18 residues. CDR3: CASSPHSTGVDLYYGYTF. As DNA, the CDR3 is TGTGCCAGCAGCCCCCACTCGACAGGGGTCGATCTGTACTATGGCTACACCTTC.

The genes are TRBV6-1 and TRBJ1-1; D remains unclear. Per the germline V gene, CDR1 is MNHNS and CDR2 is SASEGT. V was trimmed by 2 bases and J by 2 bases, leaving 6 bases between them. CDR3 size: 13 residues. CDR3 nucleotides: TGTGCCAGCAGTGAAAAGGGAAACACTGAAGCTTTCTTT. Translated, it gives CASSEKGNTEAFF.

The chain uses TRBV19 and TRBJ2-4; D is uncertain. The CDR3 has 13 residues. V shed 10 bases and J shed 9 bases, with 19 bases lying between them. Per germline, CDR1 LNHDA and CDR2 SQIVND (reference sequence). Written as DNA, the CDR3 is TGTGCCACCCGCGTGTCCTCTGGAACCATTCAGTACTTC. Protein: CATRVSSGTIQYF.

This clone turned up a few times. The CDR3 nucleotides are TGTGCCAGCAGCCATTACAGTGGAAACACCATATATTTT. Residues: CASSHYSGNTIYF. The V and J genes are TRBV7-9 and TRBJ1-3; D call uncertain. V was cut by 5 bases and J by 3 bases, with 8 bases left in between. Germline V CDR1 and CDR2: SEHNR, FQNEAQ (reference sequence). This CDR3 is 13 amino acids long.

The gene calls are TRBV11-1 and TRBJ1-1; possible D gene TRBD1, 5 bases. Germline assignment: CDR1 SGHAT and CDR2 FQDESV (reference sequence). The ends were cut back, 3 bases at V and 1 base at J, with 9 bases in the middle. CDR3 size: 14 residues. DNA of the CDR3: TGTGCCAGCAGCTTCGACAGCCAGAACACTGAAGCTTTCTTT. Protein product: CASSFDSQNTEAFF.

This chain links TRBV7-9 with TRBJ1-2; D not resolved. The CDR3 contains 15 residues. Trimming removed 5 bases at V and 4 bases at J, with 17 bases between. Germline CDR1 and CDR2: SEHNR and FQNEAQ (reference sequence). The CDR3 spells CASSPREGSSYGYTF. Here the CDR3 DNA reads TGTGCCAGCAGCCCTCGTGAGGGCTCCAGCTATGGCTACACCTTC.

The V call is TRBV30, the J call TRBJ2-1, with D perhaps given as TRBD1 or TRBD2 (5 bases each). The ends were cut back, 4 bases at V and 4 bases at J, with 20 bases in the middle. CDR1 is GTSNPN and CDR2 is SVGIG in the germline V gene (reference sequence). This CDR3 spans 16 amino acids. CDR3 sequence: CAWTSAGTAGYNEQFF. The CDR3 DNA reads as TGTGCCTGGACTTCCGCCGGGACGGCCGGATACAATGAGCAGTTCTTC.

This rearrangement joins TRBV21-1 to TRBJ1-5. TRBV21-1 is a listed pseudogene. This CDR3 contains 15 residues. CDR3 sequence (DNA): TGTGCCACCCTAGGGCCAGCGTATAGCAATCAGCCCCAGCATTTT. Translation: CATLGPAYSNQPQHF.